This entry describes one TCR beta chain. Original analysis: How many nucleated cells were present was estimated from reference gene primer amplification. TCRdb's table, derived via immunoSEQ multiplex PCR, lists solely in-frame clones and lacks some. D and trimming come from the DNA, and the V and J calls and clone size come from that table. The data hold over 200,000 clones, with around 80% observed a single time. The sample comes from a study of blood T cell repertoires in COVID-19. The CDR3 has 16 residues. Germline values: CDR1 SGHTA, CDR2 FQGNSA. Trimming took off 5 bases at V and 0 bases at J, with 15 bases between the two ends.

The chain couples TRBV7-2 to TRBJ2-3; TRBD2 is a possible D gene (5 bases). The sequence came from a woman in her thirties or forties with acute or convalescent COVID-19. The sequenced sample consisted of peripheral blood. The CDR3 loop is CASSATSGFSTDTQYF. The CDR3 nucleotides read TGTGCCAGCAGCGCCACTTCGGGGTTTAGCACAGATACGCAGTATTTT.